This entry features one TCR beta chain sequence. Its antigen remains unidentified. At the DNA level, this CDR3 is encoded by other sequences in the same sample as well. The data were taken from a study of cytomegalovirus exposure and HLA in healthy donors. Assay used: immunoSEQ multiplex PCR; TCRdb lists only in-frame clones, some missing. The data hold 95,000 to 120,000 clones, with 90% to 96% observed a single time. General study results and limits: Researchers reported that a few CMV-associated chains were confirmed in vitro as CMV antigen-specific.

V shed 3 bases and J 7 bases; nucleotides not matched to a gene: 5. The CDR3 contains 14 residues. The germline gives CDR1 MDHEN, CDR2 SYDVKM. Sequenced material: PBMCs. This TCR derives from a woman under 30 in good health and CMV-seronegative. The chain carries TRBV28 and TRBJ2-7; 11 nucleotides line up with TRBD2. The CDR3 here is CASSFSGGAGEQYF. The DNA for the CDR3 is TGTGCCAGCAGTTTTAGCGGGGGGGCGGGTGAGCAGTACTTC.